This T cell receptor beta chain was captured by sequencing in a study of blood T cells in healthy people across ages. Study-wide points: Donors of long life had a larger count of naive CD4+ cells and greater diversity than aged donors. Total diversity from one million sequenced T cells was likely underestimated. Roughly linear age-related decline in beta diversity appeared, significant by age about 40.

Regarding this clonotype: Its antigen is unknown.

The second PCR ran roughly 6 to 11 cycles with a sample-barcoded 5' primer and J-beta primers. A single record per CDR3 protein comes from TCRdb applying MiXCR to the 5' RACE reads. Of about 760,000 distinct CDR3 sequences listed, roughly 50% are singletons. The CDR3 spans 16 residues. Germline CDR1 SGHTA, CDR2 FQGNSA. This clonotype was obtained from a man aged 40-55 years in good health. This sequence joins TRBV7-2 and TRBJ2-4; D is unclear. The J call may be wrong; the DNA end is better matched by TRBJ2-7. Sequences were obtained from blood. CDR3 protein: CASSLSISGLPYEQYF. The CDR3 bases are TGTGCCAGCAGTCTTAGTATTTCAGGATTGCCCTACGAGCAGTACTTC.